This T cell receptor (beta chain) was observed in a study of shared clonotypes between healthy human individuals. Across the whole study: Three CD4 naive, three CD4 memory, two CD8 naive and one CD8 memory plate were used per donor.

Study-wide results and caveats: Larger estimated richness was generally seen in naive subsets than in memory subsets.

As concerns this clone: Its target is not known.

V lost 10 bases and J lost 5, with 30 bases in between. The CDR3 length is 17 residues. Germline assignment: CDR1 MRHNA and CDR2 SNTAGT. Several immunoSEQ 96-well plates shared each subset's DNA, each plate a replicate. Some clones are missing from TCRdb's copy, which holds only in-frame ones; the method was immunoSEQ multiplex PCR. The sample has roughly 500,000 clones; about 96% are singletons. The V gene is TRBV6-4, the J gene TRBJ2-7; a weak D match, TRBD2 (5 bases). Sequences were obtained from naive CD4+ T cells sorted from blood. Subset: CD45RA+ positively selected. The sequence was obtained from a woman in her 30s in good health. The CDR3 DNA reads TGTGCCAACGTTGAGACGGCCGTCCGGGGTCTTCTCGACGAGCAGTACTTC. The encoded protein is CANVETAVRGLLDEQYF.